This section outlines one T cell receptor (beta chain) sequence together with its context. The assay was immunoSEQ multiplex PCR, and TCRdb's table has in-frame clones only and misses some. This repertoire shows tens of thousands of clones, about 92% found once; its top ten account for 17%. This sample stems from a study of T cells in tuberculosis. The sequence came from a donor under 30 with latent tuberculosis or without tuberculosis infection. Some clones in this sample may be carry-over from other donors' samples. Sequencing was carried out using PBMCs.

CDR3 nucleotide sequence: TGTGCCAGCAGCTTCGGGACAGGGCACAATCAGCCCCAGCATTTT. Its protein is CASSFGTGHNQPQHF. The rearrangement links TRBV7-8 to TRBJ1-5, with 9 bases lining up with TRBD1. The CDR3 runs 15 residues. V gave up 3 bases and J gave up 3 bases; unmatched junction bases: 3. The germline gives CDR1 SGHVS, CDR2 FQNEAQ.